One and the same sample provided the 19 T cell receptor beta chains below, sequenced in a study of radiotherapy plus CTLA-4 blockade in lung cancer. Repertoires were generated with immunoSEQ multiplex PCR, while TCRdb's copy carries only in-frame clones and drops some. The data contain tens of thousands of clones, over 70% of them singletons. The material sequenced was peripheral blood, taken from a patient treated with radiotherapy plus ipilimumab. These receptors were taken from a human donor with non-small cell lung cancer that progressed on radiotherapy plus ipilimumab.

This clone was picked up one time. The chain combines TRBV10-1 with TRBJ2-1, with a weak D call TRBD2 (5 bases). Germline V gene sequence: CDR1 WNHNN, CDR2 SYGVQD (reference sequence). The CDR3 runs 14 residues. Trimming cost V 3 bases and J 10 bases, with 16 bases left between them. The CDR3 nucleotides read TGCGCCAGCAGTGATAGTCGGACTCACCCCGAGCAGTTCTTC. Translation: CASSDSRTHPEQFF.

This CDR3 is CASSLSTNTGELFF. The DNA of the CDR3 is TGTGCCAGCAGTTTATCGACGAACACCGGGGAGCTGTTTTTT. The chain employs TRBV27 and TRBJ2-2, with D uncertain. Germline assignment: CDR1 MNHEY and CDR2 SMNVEV (reference sequence). V was cut by 0 bases and J by 0 bases, with 2 bases left in between. The CDR3 contains 14 residues.

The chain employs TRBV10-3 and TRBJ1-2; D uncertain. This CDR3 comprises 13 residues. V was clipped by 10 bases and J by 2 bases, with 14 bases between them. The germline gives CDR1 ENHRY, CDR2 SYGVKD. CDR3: CANSLRENYGYTF. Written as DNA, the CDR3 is TGTGCCAATTCCCTGAGGGAGAACTATGGCTACACCTTC.

CDR3 protein: CSVSLSGTSNHEQYF. The CDR3 nucleotides are TGCAGCGTTAGCCTTAGTGGGACTAGTAACCACGAGCAGTACTTC. This sequence joins TRBV29-1 and TRBJ2-5, with 8 nucleotides matching TRBD2. The J call may be incorrect, as the DNA end agrees better with TRBJ2-7. Germline CDR1 SQVTM, CDR2 ANQGSEA. The CDR3 loop spans 15 amino acids.

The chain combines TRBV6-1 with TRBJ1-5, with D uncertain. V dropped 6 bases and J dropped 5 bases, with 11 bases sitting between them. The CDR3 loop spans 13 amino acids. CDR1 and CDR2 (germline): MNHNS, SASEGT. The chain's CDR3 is CASRPTIYQPQHF. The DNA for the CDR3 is TGTGCCAGCAGGCCCACTATATATCAGCCCCAGCATTTT.

The CDR3 here is CASSLEGLYTGELFF. The CDR3 coding sequence is TGCGCCAGCAGCTTGGAAGGGCTGTACACCGGGGAGCTGTTTTTT. The J gene is TRBJ2-2, the V gene TRBV5-1, with unresolved D. Germline loops: CDR1 SGHRS, CDR2 YFSETQ. V was trimmed by 0 bases and J by 3 bases, leaving 9 bases between them. This CDR3 spans 15 amino acids.

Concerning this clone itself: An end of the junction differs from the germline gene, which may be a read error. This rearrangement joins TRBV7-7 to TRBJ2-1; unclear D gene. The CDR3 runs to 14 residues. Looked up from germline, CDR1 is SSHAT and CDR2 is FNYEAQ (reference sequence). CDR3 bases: TGTGCTAGCAGCTTAGGGCCAGGAGCCAATGAGCAGTTCTTC. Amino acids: CASSLGPGANEQFF.

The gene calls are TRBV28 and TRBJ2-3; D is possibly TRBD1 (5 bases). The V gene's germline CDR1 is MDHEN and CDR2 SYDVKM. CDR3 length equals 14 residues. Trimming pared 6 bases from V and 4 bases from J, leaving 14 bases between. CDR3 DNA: TGTGCCAGCAGCTCAGGGCAGGATTCAGATACGCAGTATTTT. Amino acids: CASSSGQDSDTQYF.

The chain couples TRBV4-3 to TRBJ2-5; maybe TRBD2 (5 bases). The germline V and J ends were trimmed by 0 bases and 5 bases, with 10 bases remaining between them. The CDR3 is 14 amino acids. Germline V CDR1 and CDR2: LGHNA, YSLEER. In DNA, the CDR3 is TGCGCCAGCAGCCAAGATGGAGGTCCCGAGACCCAGTACTTC. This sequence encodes CASSQDGGPETQYF.

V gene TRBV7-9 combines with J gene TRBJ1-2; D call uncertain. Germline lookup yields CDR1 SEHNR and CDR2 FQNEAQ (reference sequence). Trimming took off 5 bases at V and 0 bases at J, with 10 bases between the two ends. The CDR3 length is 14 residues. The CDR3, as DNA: TGTGCCAGCAGCGCCCGGGCCGCTAACTATGGCTACACCTTC. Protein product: CASSARAANYGYTF.

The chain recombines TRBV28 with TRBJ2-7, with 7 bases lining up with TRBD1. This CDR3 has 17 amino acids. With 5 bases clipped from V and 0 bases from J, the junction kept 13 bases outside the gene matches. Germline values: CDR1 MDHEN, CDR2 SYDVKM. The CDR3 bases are TGTGCCAGCAGTCACGCGATGACAGGGAGCAGCTCCTACGAGCAGTACTTC. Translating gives CASSHAMTGSSSYEQYF. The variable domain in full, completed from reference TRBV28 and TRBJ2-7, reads DVKVTQSSRYLVKRTGEKVFLECVQDMDHENMFWYRQDPGLGLRLIYFSYDVKMKEKGDIPEGYSVSREKKERFSLILESASTNQTSMYLCASSHAMTGSSSYEQYFGPGTRLTVT.

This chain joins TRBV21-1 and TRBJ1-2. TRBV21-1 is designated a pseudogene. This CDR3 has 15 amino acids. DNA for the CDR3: TGTGCCAGCAGCAAAGAAAAGCTCACTAACTATGGCTACACCTTC. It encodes CASSKEKLTNYGYTF.

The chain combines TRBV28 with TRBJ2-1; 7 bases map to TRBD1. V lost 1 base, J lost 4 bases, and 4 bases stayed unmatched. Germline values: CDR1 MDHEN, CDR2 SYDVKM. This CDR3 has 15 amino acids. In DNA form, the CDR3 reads TGTGCCAGCAGTTTATCCCTACAGGGGTACAATGAGCAGTTCTTC. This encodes CASSLSLQGYNEQFF.

As DNA, the CDR3 is TGTGCCAGCAGCCCCGCTAGGATGTTCGGGGTAAGAAATGAGCAGTTCTTC. Translating gives CASSPARMFGVRNEQFF. The chain links TRBV7-2 to TRBJ2-1, with D possibly being TRBD2 (5 bases). The CDR3 loop spans 17 amino acids. V was shortened by 5 bases and J by 7 bases, with 24 bases between the two germline ends. The germline V gene has CDR1 SGHTA and CDR2 FQGNSA.

CDR3 residues: CASTKRGRGTFNEQFF. In DNA, the CDR3 is TGTGCCAGCACCAAGAGGGGTCGGGGGACCTTCAATGAGCAGTTCTTC. V gene TRBV6-6 combines with J gene TRBJ2-1, with a weak D call TRBD2 (6 bases). This CDR3 comprises 16 residues. Between the trimmed V and J ends, which lost 7 bases and 6 bases, there was a span of 22 bases. CDR1 MNHNY and CDR2 SVGAGI come from the germline V gene (reference sequence).

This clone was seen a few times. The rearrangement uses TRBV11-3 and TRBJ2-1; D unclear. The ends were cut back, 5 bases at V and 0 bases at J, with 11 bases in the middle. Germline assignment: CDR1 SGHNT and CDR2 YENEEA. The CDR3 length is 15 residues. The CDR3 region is CASSPDQSSYNEQFF. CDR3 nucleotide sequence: TGTGCCAGCAGCCCGGACCAGAGCTCCTACAATGAGCAGTTCTTC. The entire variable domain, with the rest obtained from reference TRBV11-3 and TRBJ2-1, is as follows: EAGVVQSPRYKIIEKKQPVAFWCNPISGHNTLYWYLQNLGQGPELLIRYENEEAVDDSQLPKDRFSAERLKGVDSTLKIQPAELGDSAVYLCASSPDQSSYNEQFFGPGTRLTVL.

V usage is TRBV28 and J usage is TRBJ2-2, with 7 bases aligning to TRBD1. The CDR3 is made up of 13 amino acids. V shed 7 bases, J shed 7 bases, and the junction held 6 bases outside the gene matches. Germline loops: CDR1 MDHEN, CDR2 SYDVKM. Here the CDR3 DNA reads TGTGCCAGCAAAGGTTACAGGGGCGGGGAGCTGTTTTTT. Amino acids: CASKGYRGGELFF.

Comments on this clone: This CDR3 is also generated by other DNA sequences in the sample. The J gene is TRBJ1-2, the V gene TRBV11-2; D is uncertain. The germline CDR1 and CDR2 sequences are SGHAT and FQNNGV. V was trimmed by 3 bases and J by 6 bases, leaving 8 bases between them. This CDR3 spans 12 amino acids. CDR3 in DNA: TGTGCCAGCAGCTTGGGGAGGGATGGCTACACCTTC. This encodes CASSLGRDGYTF.

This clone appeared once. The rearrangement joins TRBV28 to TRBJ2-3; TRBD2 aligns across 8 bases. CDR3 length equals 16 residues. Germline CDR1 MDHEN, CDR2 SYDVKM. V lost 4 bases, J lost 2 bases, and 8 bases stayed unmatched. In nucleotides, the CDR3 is TGTGCCAGCAGTTCGCCGACTAGCGCGACCACAGATACGCAGTATTTT. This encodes CASSSPTSATTDTQYF.